The T cell receptor beta chain described here comes from a study of cytomegalovirus exposure and HLA in healthy donors. The PCR contained 60 Vbeta and 13 Jbeta primers. Some clones are missing from TCRdb's copy, which holds only in-frame ones; the method was immunoSEQ multiplex PCR. The sample includes 130,000 to 150,000 clones, roughly 80% of them seen just once. Overall study results and limits: TCR beta sequences numbering more than 15,000 were associated with HLA alleles at 0.05 false discovery rate in a later analysis. Later work showed greater clonal expansion in HLA-associated TCR beta chains than in equally common others. Researchers catalogued around 150 TCR beta chains as cytomegalovirus-associated.

As regards this clone: Its antigen is unidentified.

Per the germline V gene, CDR1 is SGHRS and CDR2 is YFSETQ. CDR3 size: 16 residues. The V gene lost 4 bases and the J gene lost 4 bases, with 17 bases spanning the gap. Sequences were obtained from PBMCs. This rearrangement joins TRBV5-1 to TRBJ2-2; D is perhaps TRBD1 (6 bases). This receptor was taken from a woman younger than 45 in good health and CMV-seronegative. CDR3 loop: CASSTGHARVTGELFF. The DNA for the CDR3 is TGCGCCAGCAGCACGGGACATGCTAGGGTCACCGGGGAGCTGTTTTTT.